These 20 T cell receptor beta chains originate from one sample sequenced in a study of Graves' ophthalmopathy and Graves' hyperthyroidism. The TCR beta CDR3 regions underwent amplification from RNA transcripts. Second-round multiplex PCR followed a first-round RT-PCR using HTBI primers. MiXCR was run by TCRdb on the multiplex PCR reads, yielding one entry per CDR3 protein. Seen here are some 25,000 distinct CDR3 sequences, around 50% observed once, and the top ten hold 6% to 8%. Input material: peripheral blood. The receptors stem from an adult woman with stable Graves' hyperthyroidism.

The rearrangement links TRBV7-9 to TRBJ2-7; D ambiguous. V was clipped by 5 bases and J by 1 base, with 15 bases between them. Germline CDR1 SEHNR, CDR2 FQNEAQ (reference sequence). The CDR3 loop spans 15 amino acids. The CDR3 region is CASSPGPASSYEQYF. The CDR3 DNA sequence: TGTGCCAGCAGCCCCGGGCCAGCGTCATCCTACGAGCAGTACTTC.

This chain links TRBV9 with TRBJ2-3, with 7 bases that match TRBD1. Germline CDR1 SGDLS, CDR2 YYNGEE. Trimming removed 3 bases from V and 5 bases from J; junction bases left unmatched: 12. The CDR3 spans 16 residues. In DNA, the CDR3 is TGTGCCAGCAGCGGCCCGATTGGGACAGCAGGAGATACGCAGTATTTT. Residues: CASSGPIGTAGDTQYF.

The gene calls are TRBV9 and TRBJ2-3; either TRBD1 or TRBD2 may supply D (5 bases each). The CDR3 runs 15 residues. Germline values: CDR1 SGDLS, CDR2 YYNGEE. V lost 3 bases, J lost 11 bases, and 22 bases lay in between. DNA for the CDR3: TGTGCCAGCAGCGGAACGGGGCCGGCTTACAATGAGCAGTATTTT. It encodes CASSGTGPAYNEQYF.

This clonotype came up a few times. Germline and junction disagree at one end, which may indicate a read error. The CDR3 reads CAGSVEGGGGYLDYGYTF. In DNA, the CDR3 is TGTGCCGGCAGCGTAGAGGGAGGGGGCGGATACCTTGACTATGGCTACACCTTC. This sequence joins TRBV9 and TRBJ1-2, with TRBD1 matching 7 bases. CDR3 length equals 18 residues. The germline V gene encodes CDR1 SGDLS and CDR2 YYNGEE.

By sample fraction, this clonotype is medium-sized. This chain links TRBV9 with TRBJ1-1; D is unresolved. The germline V and J ends were trimmed by 0 bases and 0 bases, with 9 bases remaining between them. The CDR3 spans 15 residues. Germline-derived CDR1 and CDR2 are SGDLS and YYNGEE. CDR3 sequence: CASSVEAVMNTEAFF. CDR3 DNA: TGTGCCAGCAGCGTAGAGGCGGTGATGAACACTGAAGCTTTCTTT.

This clonotype was seen at least ten times. The J gene is TRBJ2-6, the V gene TRBV6-1; TRBD1 agrees at 7 bases. J lost 0 bases, V lost 7 bases, and 0 bases had no gene match. CDR1 and CDR2 (germline): MNHNS, SASEGT. The CDR3 length is 14 residues. The CDR3 loop reads CASNRGSGANVLTF. As DNA, the CDR3 is TGTGCCAGCAACAGGGGCTCTGGGGCCAACGTCCTGACTTTC.

This clonotype was seen many times. The genes are TRBV30 and TRBJ1-4; D not resolved. With 0 bases removed from V and 8 bases from J, the gap between germline ends came to 7 bases. The CDR3 is 12 residues long. Per the germline V gene, CDR1 is GTSNPN and CDR2 is SVGIG (reference sequence). CDR3 DNA sequence: TGTGCCTGGAGTGTACTCCAAGAAAAACTGTTTTTT. It is translated as CAWSVLQEKLFF.

The genes are TRBV2 and TRBJ1-1; D gene ambiguous. The CDR3 runs 11 residues. V was shortened by 6 bases and J by 9 bases, with 11 bases between the two germline ends. Germline V lookup: CDR1 SNHLY, CDR2 FYNNEI. The CDR3 is CASRAESQAFF. Here the CDR3 DNA reads TGTGCCAGCAGGGCAGAGTCCCAAGCTTTCTTT.

The rearrangement uses TRBV13 and TRBJ1-5; maybe TRBD1 (6 bases). V was pared by 4 bases and J by 1 base, with 20 bases between. CDR1 PRHDT and CDR2 FYEKMQ come from the germline V gene (reference sequence). This CDR3 has 18 amino acids. The CDR3 here is CASSSTSGGPTSNQPQHF. The CDR3 DNA follows: TGTGCCAGCAGCTCAACTAGCGGGGGGCCTACGAGCAATCAGCCCCAGCATTTT. The variable domain in full, completed from reference TRBV13 and TRBJ1-5, reads AAGVIQSPRHLIKEKRETATLKCYPIPRHDTVYWYQQGPGQDPQFLISFYEKMQSDKGSIPDRFSAQQFSDYHSELNMSSLELGDSALYFCASSSTSGGPTSNQPQHFGDGTRLSIL.

In its sample, this clonotype is medium-sized. The chain has TRBV10-2 and TRBJ1-6; a possible D gene is TRBD1 (5 bases). The CDR3 spans 14 residues. From germline, CDR1 is WSHSY and CDR2 SAAADI. Deletions cut 8 bases from V and 8 bases from J, with 16 bases between. The DNA for the CDR3 is TGCGCCAGCTCTTGGAACGGCAGGGATTCACCCCTCCACTTT. Protein product: CASSWNGRDSPLHF.

In its sample, this clonotype is medium-sized. The rearrangement joins TRBV7-9 to TRBJ2-7; tentatively, D is TRBD1 (6 bases). Germline V gene data show CDR1 as SEHNR and CDR2 as FQNEAQ (reference sequence). Trimming removed 4 bases at V and 4 bases at J, with 17 bases between. CDR3 size: 15 residues. The CDR3 here is CASSSRGQKNYEQYF. For the CDR3, the DNA is TGTGCCAGCAGCTCTCGTGGACAGAAAAATTACGAGCAGTACTTC.

This clonotype counts as medium-sized. The chain is built from TRBV9 and TRBJ2-1, with TRBD2 as a possible D gene (6 bases). This CDR3 comprises 15 residues. V lost 0 bases, J lost 7 bases, and 14 bases lay in between. Germline assignment: CDR1 SGDLS and CDR2 YYNGEE. The CDR3 bases are TGTGCCAGCAGCGTAGTGTCGGAGGGTTTGAATGAGCAGTTCTTC. Protein product: CASSVVSEGLNEQFF.

This clonotype was recorded at least ten times. The chain has TRBV28 and TRBJ1-3; weak D call: TRBD1 (6 bases). The CDR3 has 17 amino acids. Germline V gives CDR1 MDHEN, CDR2 SYDVKM. V lost 0 bases, J lost 0 bases, and 12 bases lay in between. CDR3 amino acids: CASSLWWQGSSGNTIYF. The DNA of the CDR3 is TGTGCCAGCAGTTTATGGTGGCAGGGGAGCTCTGGAAACACCATATATTTT.

CDR3 nucleotide sequence: TGCGCCAGCAGCTTGGTAAGGGGGAGAGAGACCCAGTACTTC. This codes for CASSLVRGRETQYF. This chain uses TRBV5-1 with TRBJ2-5, with TRBD1 as a possible D gene (6 bases). With 0 bases removed from V and 4 bases from J, the gap between germline ends came to 10 bases. CDR3 size: 14 residues. Germline values: CDR1 SGHRS, CDR2 YFSETQ.

About this clonotype: The DNA is omitted, as the CDR3 cannot be located on it reliably, and the CDR3 follows TCRdb's listing. The V gene is TRBV24-1, the J gene TRBJ2-7; the D segment call TRBD1 is taken from the table without a DNA check. Germline lookup yields CDR1 KGHDR and CDR2 SFDVKD. The CDR3 adds up to 22 amino acids, both ends counted. The CDR3 sequence is CATSDSDFYLCAWSVTVDEQYF.

This clonotype came up many times. The V gene is TRBV5-1, the J gene TRBJ2-2; a weak D match, TRBD1 (6 bases). CDR1 is SGHRS, CDR2 YFSETQ, per germline. Trimming cost V 4 bases and J 0 bases, with 13 bases left between them. This CDR3 spans 16 amino acids. The DNA for the CDR3 is TGCGCCAGCAGCCTCGGGACACAACCGAACACCGGGGAGCTGTTTTTT. Translating it yields CASSLGTQPNTGELFF. Full variable domain (outside the CDR3, taken from reference TRBV5-1 and TRBJ2-2): KAGVTQTPRYLIKTRGQQVTLSCSPISGHRSVSWYQQTPGQGLQFLFEYFSETQRNKGNFPGRFSGRQFSNSRSEMNVSTLELGDSALYLCASSLGTQPNTGELFFGEGSRLTVL.

On this clonotype itself: The conserved phenylalanine or tryptophan is not found at the CDR3 terminus, so this likely reflects a read error. It is unclear where the CDR3 begins or ends on the DNA, so no DNA is shown, and the CDR3 is as TCRdb lists it. The rearrangement links TRBV20-1 to TRBJ1-2. The CDR3 numbers 8 amino acids, ends counted. Germline V lookup: CDR1 DFQATT, CDR2 SNEGSKA (reference sequence). The CDR3 region is CSATLAGE.

The V gene is TRBV11-2, the J gene TRBJ2-7, with a weak D call TRBD2 (6 bases). This CDR3 is built from 13 residues. Per germline, CDR1 SGHAT and CDR2 FQNNGV. Trimming took 3 bases from V and 9 from J, leaving 15 bases between them. CDR3 in amino acids: CASSFGDSYRQYF. CDR3 sequence (DNA): TGTGCCAGCAGCTTCGGGGACTCCTACAGGCAGTACTTC.

At least ten counts were recorded for this clonotype. The chain has TRBV5-8 and TRBJ2-1; 10 bases match TRBD2. In germline, CDR1 is SGHTS, CDR2 YDEGEE. Trimming cost V 7 bases and J 5 bases; bases outside gene matches: 9. The CDR3 covers 15 residues. CDR3 loop: CASADDSGRHNEQFF. The CDR3 DNA reads as TGTGCCAGCGCTGACGATAGCGGGAGGCACAATGAGCAGTTCTTC.

In its sample, this clonotype was seen many times. The chain uses TRBV6-5 and TRBJ1-2; D uncertain. This CDR3 has 14 residues. The V end lost 7 bases, the J end lost 4 bases, and 16 bases lay between the germline ends. CDR1 and CDR2 from the germline V gene are MNHEY and SVGAGI. CDR3 nucleotide sequence: TGTGCCAGCACTTTCGGGGTTCGGGGCTATGGCTACACCTTC. Its translation: CASTFGVRGYGYTF.